This entry lists 31 T cell receptor beta chains sequenced from one sample in a study of control samples from healthy donors and cancer patients. Method: immunoSEQ multiplex PCR; TCRdb's copy keeps in-frame clones and lacks some. The sample lists some 70,000 clones, 83% occurring once. The sequencing sample was made of blood. The origin of the receptors is a man aged 55-75 years in good health.

This clone was counted once. This chain connects TRBV5-6 to TRBJ2-3; D is perhaps TRBD2 (7 bases). In germline, CDR1 is SGHDT, CDR2 YYEEEE. The V and J ends lost 3 bases and 2 bases respectively, with 13 bases between them. The CDR3 loop spans 15 amino acids. For the CDR3, the DNA is TGTGCCAGCAGCTGGAGGCGGGGGCACACAGATACGCAGTATTTT. Its protein product is CASSWRRGHTDTQYF.

The gene calls are TRBV7-2 and TRBJ2-3, with 7 positions matching TRBD2. The CDR3 totals 16 residues. V lost 3 bases to trimming and J lost 2 bases; unmatched junction nucleotides: 8. Germline CDR1 reads SGHTA; CDR2 reads FQGNSA. CDR3 sequence reads: CASSFTTTSPTDTQYF. CDR3 nucleotide sequence: TGTGCCAGCAGCTTTACGACGACTAGCCCCACAGATACGCAGTATTTT. The variable domain in full, completed from reference TRBV7-2 and TRBJ2-3, reads GAGVSQSPSNKVTEKGKDVELRCDPISGHTALYWYRQSLGQGLEFLIYFQGNSAPDKSGLPSDRFSAERTGGSVSTLTIQRTQQEDSAVYLCASSFTTTSPTDTQYFGPGTRLTVL.

V gene TRBV7-2 combines with J gene TRBJ1-3; TRBD1 matches 9 bases. The CDR3 runs to 17 residues. V lost 3 bases to trimming and J lost 1 base; unmatched junction nucleotides: 7. Germline V lookup: CDR1 SGHTA, CDR2 FQGNSA. The CDR3 here is CASSFTRDRVSGNTIYF. CDR3 coding DNA: TGTGCCAGCAGCTTTACCCGGGACAGGGTATCTGGAAACACCATATATTTT.

The J gene is TRBJ2-2, the V gene TRBV5-4; 11 bases map to TRBD2. CDR3 size: 17 residues. Germline V gene sequence: CDR1 SGHNT, CDR2 YYREEE (reference sequence). The ends lost 2 bases at V and 1 base at J; junction bases unmatched: 4. CDR3 bases: TGTGCCAGCAGCTTTGGGCTAGCGGGAGGGAACACCGGGGAGCTGTTTTTT. Encoded protein: CASSFGLAGGNTGELFF.

A single count supports this clone. This chain links TRBV28 with TRBJ1-2; D is possibly TRBD1 (6 bases). CDR3 size: 14 residues. V was pared by 5 bases and J by 6 bases, with 16 bases between. Germline V gives CDR1 MDHEN, CDR2 SYDVKM. The CDR3: CASSGDTRTNGYTF. The CDR3 DNA reads TGTGCCAGCAGTGGGGACACGAGGACAAATGGCTACACCTTC.

This chain connects TRBV6-6 to TRBJ2-5, with 7 bases lining up with TRBD1. Germline trimming cut 5 bases from V and 1 base from J; bases unmatched to any gene: 7. CDR1 MNHNY and CDR2 SVGAGI come from the germline V gene (reference sequence). This CDR3 contains 15 residues. CDR3 sequence reads: CASSNSQGVQETQYF. CDR3 DNA sequence: TGTGCCAGCAGTAATTCCCAGGGGGTCCAAGAGACCCAGTACTTC.

V gene TRBV7-2 combines with J gene TRBJ1-1, with D maybe TRBD1 (6 bases). The germline V gene encodes CDR1 SGHTA and CDR2 FQGNSA. With 1 base removed from V and 4 bases from J, the gap between germline ends came to 10 bases. There are 14 residues in the CDR3. CDR3 region: CASSLVGGSTEAFF. CDR3 coding DNA: TGTGCCAGCAGCTTAGTAGGGGGATCCACTGAAGCTTTCTTT. Full variable domain (remainder filled in from reference TRBV7-2 and TRBJ1-1): GAGVSQSPSNKVTEKGKDVELRCDPISGHTALYWYRQSLGQGLEFLIYFQGNSAPDKSGLPSDRFSAERTGGSVSTLTIQRTQQEDSAVYLCASSLVGGSTEAFFGQGTRLTVV.

The chain employs TRBV18 and TRBJ1-1; no reliable D call. Germline V gene sequence: CDR1 KGHSH, CDR2 LQKENI. The CDR3 consists of 14 residues. Trimming took off 0 bases at V and 5 bases at J, with 10 bases between the two ends. CDR3 nucleotide sequence: TGTGCCAGCTCACCACCAGTAGGGAGGACTGAAGCTTTCTTT. Translated, it gives CASSPPVGRTEAFF.

The CDR3 reads CASSLNWGLAGDYTGELFF. For the CDR3, the DNA is TGTGCCAGCAGTTTAAATTGGGGACTAGCGGGGGATTACACCGGGGAGCTGTTTTTT. This chain uses TRBV27 with TRBJ2-2; 14 bases fit TRBD2. V was pared by 2 bases and J by 3 bases, with 8 bases of the junction left unmatched. CDR1 is MNHEY, CDR2 SMNVEV, per germline (reference sequence). The CDR3 is made up of 19 amino acids.

V gene TRBV6-2 or TRBV6-3 combines with J gene TRBJ2-1, with 8 bases matching TRBD2. J was trimmed by 8 bases and V by 0 bases; bases with no gene match: 9. CDR3 length: 16 amino acids. From germline, CDR1 is MNHEY and CDR2 SVGEGT. CDR3: CASSYSRREGGDEQFF. CDR3 bases: TGTGCCAGCAGTTACTCCAGACGGGAGGGCGGCGATGAGCAGTTCTTC.

J is TRBJ2-7 and V is TRBV6-5, with TRBD1 identical over 12 bases. V was clipped by 4 bases and J by 5 bases; unmatched bases: 6. Germline values: CDR1 MNHEY, CDR2 SVGAGI. The CDR3 extends over 15 amino acids. CDR3 loop: CASSSGTGGSDEQYF. CDR3 sequence (DNA): TGTGCCAGCAGTTCTGGGACAGGGGGCTCGGACGAGCAGTACTTC.

This sequence joins TRBV6-2 or TRBV6-3 and TRBJ2-1; D is unclear. Trimming pared 5 bases from V and 2 bases from J, leaving 13 bases between. Germline V gene data show CDR1 as MNHEY and CDR2 as SVGEGT. The CDR3 has 15 amino acids. The CDR3 protein is CASSSGGGAYNEQFF. The CDR3 DNA sequence: TGTGCCAGCAGTAGTGGTGGCGGAGCCTACAATGAGCAGTTCTTC.

The V call is TRBV6-5, the J call TRBJ2-2, with D perhaps TRBD1 (5 bases). The CDR3 loop spans 15 amino acids. The germline V gene encodes CDR1 MNHEY and CDR2 SVGAGI. Trimming removed 2 bases from V and 4 bases from J, with 11 bases in between. CDR3 in amino acids: CASSYAGQTTGELFF. The CDR3 DNA is TGTGCCAGCAGTTACGCAGGACAAACCACCGGGGAGCTGTTTTTT.

This clone was detected a few times. The CDR3 is CASSEGTNMRKGQPPSGYTF. The CDR3 nucleotides are TGTGCCAGCAGTGAAGGAACTAATATGAGAAAGGGACAGCCCCCGTCGGGCTACACCTTC. The chain carries TRBV2 and TRBJ1-2; 7 bases fit TRBD1. Unmatched junction bases numbered 25, after V lost 1 base and J lost 8 bases. Germline assignment: CDR1 SNHLY and CDR2 FYNNEI. CDR3 length: 20 residues.

V gene TRBV10-3 combines with J gene TRBJ2-3, with 9 bases that match TRBD1. The V segment lost 9 bases and the J segment 6 bases; nucleotides outside the gene matches: 7. The CDR3 runs to 13 residues. Germline V gene lookup returns CDR1 ENHRY and CDR2 SYGVKD. CDR3 sequence reads: CAMGQGRVDTQYF. The CDR3 DNA sequence: TGTGCCATGGGACAGGGCCGCGTGGATACGCAGTATTTT.

The DNA for the CDR3 is TGCAGCGCCCCCGGACAGGGGATTTTAAATGAGCAGTTCTTC. Its protein product is CSAPGQGILNEQFF. This chain connects TRBV29-1 to TRBJ2-1, with 9 bases matching TRBD1. V shed 7 bases and J 7 bases; nucleotides not matched to a gene: 11. In germline, CDR1 is SQVTM, CDR2 ANQGSEA. CDR3 length equals 14 residues.

This chain joins TRBV5-6 and TRBJ1-5; 8 bases match TRBD1. The CDR3 is 13 amino acids. CDR1 and CDR2 (germline): SGHDT, YYEEEE. Germline trimming cut 0 bases from V and 9 bases from J; bases unmatched to any gene: 2. The CDR3 DNA reads as TGTGCCAGCAGCTTGGGCAGGGGGCGGCCCCAGCATTTT. The encoded protein is CASSLGRGRPQHF.

The chain joins TRBV5-4 to TRBJ1-4, with D tentatively TRBD1 (6 bases). The ends were cut back, 0 bases at V and 3 bases at J, with 9 bases in the middle. Looked up from germline, CDR1 is SGHNT and CDR2 is YYREEE (reference sequence). This CDR3 is 15 amino acids long. CDR3 in amino acids: CASSLDRASNEKLFF. CDR3 in DNA: TGTGCCAGCAGCTTGGACAGGGCCTCTAATGAAAAACTGTTTTTT.

The chain's CDR3 is CASISGGSGELFF. CDR3 DNA sequence: TGTGCCAGCATTTCAGGGGGCAGCGGGGAGCTGTTTTTT. This rearrangement joins TRBV28 to TRBJ2-2; 8 nucleotides agree with TRBD1. The V and J ends lost 7 bases and 7 bases, in that order; junction bases with no gene match: 5. CDR3 length: 13 amino acids. Germline V gives CDR1 MDHEN, CDR2 SYDVKM.

This chain joins TRBV4-1 and TRBJ2-2; TRBD2 matches at 12 bases. The V gene's germline CDR1 is MGHRA and CDR2 YSYEKL. V was clipped by 4 bases and J by 4 bases; unmatched bases: 16. The length of the CDR3 is 20 residues. CDR3 sequence reads: CASSLLPATSGRVATGELFF. The CDR3 coding sequence is TGCGCCAGCAGCCTCCTCCCGGCGACTAGCGGGAGAGTTGCCACCGGGGAGCTGTTTTTT.

The chain carries TRBV5-4 and TRBJ1-6; D is possibly TRBD1 (5 bases). This CDR3 contains 15 residues. The germline V gene has CDR1 SGHNT and CDR2 YYREEE (reference sequence). Between the trimmed V and J ends, which lost 5 bases and 1 base, there was a span of 10 bases. The CDR3, as DNA: TGTGCCAGCAGTGGGGGGGGGTCCTATAATTCACCCCTCCACTTT. Translation: CASSGGGSYNSPLHF.

This chain connects TRBV2 to TRBJ2-1; 16 bases line up with TRBD2. Germline CDR1 and CDR2: SNHLY and FYNNEI. With V trimmed by 5 bases and J by 4 bases, 5 bases remained unmatched. The CDR3 is 17 residues long. The CDR3 region is CASSPGLAGGIYNEQFF. The CDR3 nucleotides read TGTGCCAGCAGTCCGGGACTAGCGGGAGGGATTTACAATGAGCAGTTCTTC.

The genes are TRBV5-1 and TRBJ1-4, with D possibly TRBD1 on 6 matching bases. This CDR3 is built from 15 residues. V lost 0 bases and J 5 bases, leaving 11 bases between the germline ends. Germline CDR1 SGHRS, CDR2 YFSETQ. The CDR3 DNA reads TGCGCCAGCAGCTTGGTAACAGGGACAAATGAAAAACTGTTTTTT. Its protein is CASSLVTGTNEKLFF.

The chain carries TRBV5-4 and TRBJ2-3; D might be TRBD2 (5 bases). Germline CDR1 reads SGHNT; CDR2 reads YYREEE (reference sequence). Trimming cost V 8 bases and J 0 bases, with 19 bases left between them. This CDR3 is built from 16 residues. The CDR3: CASPGDGGISTDTQYF. As DNA, the CDR3 is TGTGCCAGTCCCGGGGATGGCGGTATTAGCACAGATACGCAGTATTTT.

V is TRBV9 and J is TRBJ2-3; D remains ambiguous. Trimming removed 1 base at V and 0 bases at J, with 12 bases between. In germline, CDR1 is SGDLS, CDR2 YYNGEE. The CDR3 spans 16 residues. CDR3 loop: CASSVRTVSSTDTQYF. The CDR3, as DNA: TGTGCCAGCAGCGTACGGACCGTCTCTAGCACAGATACGCAGTATTTT.

This clone was recorded a few times. J is TRBJ2-5 and V is TRBV7-6, with a tentative D call TRBD2 (5 bases). From germline, CDR1 is SGHVS and CDR2 FNYEAQ. Trimming left V 1 base short and J 2 bases short, with 14 bases between. CDR3 length: 16 residues. The CDR3 reads CASSLEGVQRQETQYF. The CDR3 DNA reads as TGTGCCAGCAGCTTAGAGGGCGTTCAGCGGCAAGAGACCCAGTACTTC.

The rearrangement joins TRBV6-4 to TRBJ2-7, with 16 nucleotides matching TRBD2. Trimming took 4 bases from V and 4 from J; bases not matched to a gene: 4. CDR3 length: 16 amino acids. The germline V gene has CDR1 MRHNA and CDR2 SNTAGT. The CDR3 DNA reads TGTGCCAGCAGTGGAGGGACTAGCGGGAGGGCTTACGAGCAGTACTTC. This codes for CASSGGTSGRAYEQYF.

J is TRBJ1-2 and V is TRBV18; 9 bases are shared with TRBD1. The CDR3 runs to 16 residues. CDR1 and CDR2 from the germline V gene are KGHSH and LQKENI. The trim removed 3 bases at V and 4 bases at J, leaving 9 bases unmatched. The CDR3 region has the DNA TGTGCCAGCTCACCGGAGGGACAGGGAGTAACCTATGGCTACACCTTC. This gives the protein CASSPEGQGVTYGYTF.

The sample holds one count of this clone. This chain uses TRBV5-8 with TRBJ2-5; TRBD2 agrees at 9 bases. The CDR3 contains 14 residues. Germline V gives CDR1 SGHTS, CDR2 YDEGEE. J gave up 4 bases and V 2 bases, and 3 bases lay outside the gene matches. The CDR3 is CASSFGAGGETQYF. In DNA, the CDR3 is TGTGCCAGCAGCTTCGGAGCGGGAGGAGAGACCCAGTACTTC.

This sequence joins TRBV7-2 and TRBJ2-7; 10 bases line up with TRBD2. Trimming removed 3 bases from V and 7 bases from J; junction bases left unmatched: 6. In germline, CDR1 is SGHTA, CDR2 FQGNSA. This CDR3 region has 14 residues. The chain's CDR3 is CASSFIAGGEEQYF. In nucleotides, the CDR3 is TGTGCCAGCAGCTTCATAGCGGGAGGAGAAGAGCAGTACTTC.

The chain uses TRBV28 and TRBJ1-5; D may be TRBD1 (6 bases). V lost 4 bases and J lost 4, with 11 bases in between. Per germline, CDR1 MDHEN and CDR2 SYDVKM. This CDR3 has 14 residues. As DNA, the CDR3 is TGTGCCAGCAGTTCCCCAGGGGATAATCAGCCCCAGCATTTT. Amino acids: CASSSPGDNQPQHF.